This T cell receptor (beta chain) comes out of a study of blood T cell repertoires in COVID-19. About the study: The samples span acute and convalescent COVID-19 from the United States, Italy and Spain. PBMCs, B-cell-depleted T cells, or T cells provided the cDNA or gDNA that made up the material.

Per the original data handling: Amplification from reference gene primers served as the basis for estimated nucleated cell counts. Sequencing used immunoSEQ multiplex PCR; TCRdb keeps in-frame clones, though not all of them. The D gene and trimming were derived from the DNA, and the V and J assignments and clone size from that table. Of under 250,000 clones listed, 80% to 85% are singletons. The CDR3 is made up of 14 amino acids. The V end lost 6 bases, the J end lost 0 bases, and 11 bases lay between the germline ends. Germline values: CDR1 SNHLY, CDR2 FYNNEI. This TCR was recovered from a woman in her sixties with acute or convalescent COVID-19. Material for sequencing was peripheral blood. The chain has TRBV2 and TRBJ2-5, with D possibly TRBD2 on 5 matching bases. The CDR3 DNA sequence: TGTGCCAGCAGGCCGGACTTAAACCAAGAGACCCAGTACTTC. Protein product: CASRPDLNQETQYF.